This T cell receptor beta chain was identified in a study of shared clonotypes between healthy human individuals. CD8 cells classed as naive were CD45RO-negative and positively selected for CCR7, excluding terminally differentiated effector memory CD45RA+ cells. The table came from immunoSEQ multiplex PCR; TCRdb's copy has only in-frame clones and leaves some out. This table has over 2,000,000 clones, just over 90% appearing once. V was trimmed by 3 bases and J by 6 bases, leaving 14 bases between them. The CDR3 is 14 residues long. Germline V gene sequence: CDR1 LNHNV, CDR2 YYDKDF (reference sequence).

The sample comprised naive CD8+ T cells from PBMCs. The genes are TRBV15 and TRBJ1-1, with D perhaps TRBD1 (5 bases). The clonotype comes from a young man in good health. Some clones in this sample may be carry-over from other donors' samples. The CDR3 DNA reads TGTGCCACCAGCAGCGCCACAGGTACCCCTGAAGCTTTCTTT. As protein: CATSSATGTPEAFF.